These 32 T cell receptor beta chains were sequenced from one sample in a study of graft-versus-host responses after intestinal transplantation. Stimulators, 200,000 irradiated and violet-dye-labeled cells, were plated with 200,000 CFSE-labeled responder cells. Only in-frame clones appear in the TCRdb table, and some are missing; sequencing was by immunoSEQ multiplex PCR. The table includes 20,000 to 25,000 clones, just under 45% detected once. Sequenced material: alloreactive CD8+ T cells from a mixed lymphocyte reaction culture, taken before transplantation. The subset: CFSE-low proliferating T cells sorted from approximately 6-day pre-transplant mixed lymphocyte reaction (GvH or HvG direction). The receptors shown here come from a human patient who was an organ donor for intestinal transplantation.

The chain employs TRBV7-9 and TRBJ2-7, with 8 nucleotides matching TRBD1. This CDR3 has 14 residues. V shed 4 bases, J shed 1 base, and the junction held 3 bases outside the gene matches. Looked up from germline, CDR1 is SEHNR and CDR2 is FQNEAQ (reference sequence). This CDR3 is CASSSGQESYEQYF. The CDR3 coding sequence is TGTGCCAGCAGCTCGGGACAGGAATCCTACGAGCAGTACTTC.

This clone has only one observation. This likely came from a read error, as a far larger clone is one base away. This sequence joins TRBV4-2 and TRBJ1-5; no definite D call. The germline V gene encodes CDR1 LGHNA and CDR2 YNFKEQ. This CDR3 region has 12 residues. The CDR3 sequence is CASSHLNQPLHF. CDR3 in DNA: TGTGCCAGCAGCCATTTGAATCAGCCCCTGCATTTT.

This clone appeared a few times. J is TRBJ2-1 and V is TRBV5-5, with D perhaps TRBD1 or TRBD2 (5 bases each). From germline, CDR1 is SGHKS and CDR2 YYEKEE (reference sequence). The CDR3 totals 15 residues. V shed 0 bases and J shed 2 bases, with 9 bases lying between them. CDR3 bases: TGTGCCAGCAGCTTGGAAGGGACCCCCTACAATGAGCAGTTCTTC. This sequence encodes CASSLEGTPYNEQFF.

V and J are TRBV12-2 and TRBJ1-5; TRBD1 is the table's D call, not checked against the DNA. TRBV12-2 is classified as a pseudogene. The length of the CDR3 is 14 residues. In nucleotides, the CDR3 is TGTGCAAGTCGCTTAGCGCGCAGGGATCAGCCCCAGCATTTT. Its translation is CASRLARRDQPQHF.

The rearrangement links TRBV6-5 to TRBJ1-4; TRBD1 might be the D (5 bases). The CDR3 length is 14 residues. The germline V gene has CDR1 MNHEY and CDR2 SVGAGI. V dropped 6 bases and J dropped 8 bases, with 16 bases sitting between them. The CDR3 loop is CASSPLGGGEKLFF. In DNA form, the CDR3 reads TGTGCCAGCAGCCCTCTCGGGGGGGGAGAAAAACTGTTTTTT.

This clone occurred a few times. This chain joins TRBV21-1 and TRBJ1-5; the table's TRBD1 call for D was not verified on the DNA. TRBV21-1 is given as a pseudogene. This CDR3 is 14 amino acids long. CDR3 nucleotides: TGTGCCAGCAGCAAAGGACAGGGCAATCAGCCCCAGCATTTT. Amino acid sequence: CASSKGQGNQPQHF.

This clone was picked up a small number of times. The V gene is TRBV4-3, the J gene TRBJ2-5; TRBD1 or TRBD2 may be the D gene (5 bases each). The germline V gene encodes CDR1 LGHNA and CDR2 YSLEER. Trimming cost V 4 bases and J 5 bases, with 11 bases left between them. The CDR3 runs to 13 residues. CDR3 residues: CASSRGPEETQYF. The DNA for the CDR3 is TGCGCCAGCAGCCGGGGACCGGAGGAGACCCAGTACTTC.

The chain has TRBV11-3 and TRBJ1-2; no clear D gene. V was shortened by 5 bases and J by 0 bases, with 13 bases between the two germline ends. This CDR3 spans 15 amino acids. Germline lookup yields CDR1 SGHNT and CDR2 YENEEA. The CDR3 region is CASSTPRDPNYGYTF. The DNA of the CDR3 is TGTGCCAGCAGCACCCCCCGGGATCCTAACTATGGCTACACCTTC.

The chain carries TRBV27 and TRBJ2-5, with D perhaps being TRBD1 or TRBD2 (7 bases each). CDR1 and CDR2 from the germline V gene are MNHEY and SMNVEV (reference sequence). Deletions cut 4 bases from V and 5 bases from J, with 14 bases between. This CDR3 region has 14 residues. CDR3 amino acids: CASSSLGGGETQYF. CDR3 in DNA: TGTGCCAGCAGTTCCCTGGGAGGGGGCGAGACCCAGTACTTC.

This clone was detected a few times. The rearrangement joins TRBV5-1 to TRBJ2-1; maybe TRBD1 (6 bases). CDR1 and CDR2 (germline): SGHRS, YFSETQ. The CDR3 extends over 14 amino acids. Trimming took off 0 bases at V and 5 bases at J, with 9 bases between the two ends. In nucleotides, the CDR3 is TGCGCCAGCAGCTTGGCAACAGGGAACAATGAGCAGTTCTTC. Translated, it gives CASSLATGNNEQFF.

The chain uses TRBV11-3 and TRBJ1-3; D call uncertain. Trimming cost V 7 bases and J 0 bases, with 13 bases left between them. This CDR3 comprises 15 residues. The germline CDR1 and CDR2 sequences are SGHNT and YENEEA. The CDR3 sequence is CASIGLEASGNTIYF. Here the CDR3 DNA reads TGTGCCAGCATAGGTTTAGAGGCCTCTGGAAACACCATATATTTT.

The rearrangement uses TRBV28 and TRBJ1-4; the match to TRBD1 covers 7 bases. From germline, CDR1 is MDHEN and CDR2 SYDVKM. The CDR3 has 14 residues. Losses at the gene ends were 3 bases for V and 6 bases for J; bases not matched to a gene: 4. CDR3 loop: CASSFTGVDEKLFF. CDR3 bases: TGTGCCAGCAGTTTCACAGGGGTTGATGAAAAACTGTTTTTT.

For this clone: One end of the junction varies from germline; a read error may be responsible. The chain couples TRBV7-9 to TRBJ2-1; 9 nucleotides match TRBD2. The CDR3 has 12 amino acids. Per germline, CDR1 SEHNR and CDR2 FQNEAQ (reference sequence). In DNA, the CDR3 is TGTGCCAGCAGGTTAGCGGGAGTTGAGCAGTTCTTC. Translation gives CASRLAGVEQFF.

The V and J genes are TRBV5-4 and TRBJ1-2, with D unclear. The ends were cut back, 7 bases at V and 4 bases at J, with 23 bases in the middle. This CDR3 has 16 residues. Germline V gene lookup returns CDR1 SGHNT and CDR2 YYREEE (reference sequence). The CDR3 loop reads CASPCALPGKTYGYTF. CDR3 nucleotide sequence: TGTGCCAGCCCCTGTGCCTTACCAGGAAAGACCTATGGCTACACCTTC.

This chain connects TRBV19 to TRBJ1-1; tentatively, D is TRBD1 (5 bases). Germline CDR1 reads LNHDA; CDR2 reads SQIVND (reference sequence). This CDR3 is built from 16 residues. With 5 bases removed from V and 1 base from J, the gap between germline ends came to 17 bases. The CDR3: CASSSLDSAQNTEAFF. CDR3 nucleotide sequence: TGTGCCAGTAGTTCACTCGACAGTGCACAGAACACTGAAGCTTTCTTT. The whole variable domain, filled in from reference TRBV19 and TRBJ1-1, reads DGGITQSPKYLFRKEGQNVTLSCEQNLNHDAMYWYRQDPGQGLRLIYYSQIVNDFQKGDIAEGYSVSREKKESFPLTVTSAQKNPTAFYLCASSSLDSAQNTEAFFGQGTRLTVV.

The chain joins TRBV7-9 to TRBJ2-3; D unclear. V lost 5 bases and J 5 bases, leaving 14 bases between the germline ends. This CDR3 is built from 14 residues. Germline loops: CDR1 SEHNR, CDR2 FQNEAQ (reference sequence). This chain's CDR3 is CASSPLYSIDTQYF. Written as DNA, the CDR3 is TGTGCCAGCAGCCCCCTATACTCCATAGATACGCAGTATTTT.

This clone came up a few times. The chain uses TRBV5-6 and TRBJ1-1; D is unresolved. V gave up 1 base and J gave up 1 base, with 11 bases separating them. Germline V gene lookup returns CDR1 SGHDT and CDR2 YYEEEE. The CDR3 is 15 amino acids. CDR3 sequence reads: CASSLYTGENTEAFF. CDR3 sequence (DNA): TGTGCCAGCAGCTTGTACACCGGGGAGAACACTGAAGCTTTCTTT.

The V gene is TRBV5-8, the J gene TRBJ1-2; the D gene is possibly TRBD1 (6 bases). The V end lost 4 bases, the J end lost 0 bases, and 10 bases lay between the germline ends. The CDR3 contains 14 residues. Germline-derived CDR1 and CDR2 are SGHTS and YDEGEE. In nucleotides, the CDR3 is TGTGCCAGCAGCGACAGGAGTTCTAACTATGGCTACACCTTC. Amino acid sequence: CASSDRSSNYGYTF.

V is TRBV9 and J is TRBJ2-7; tentative D call: TRBD2 (6 bases). The CDR3 sequence is 15 residues long. V lost 0 bases, J lost 2 bases, and 12 bases lay in between. Looked up from germline, CDR1 is SGDLS and CDR2 is YYNGEE. The CDR3 sequence: CASSVDAGHPYEQYF. As DNA, the CDR3 is TGTGCCAGCAGCGTAGATGCGGGGCACCCCTACGAGCAGTACTTC. Filled out from reference TRBV9 and TRBJ2-7, the complete variable domain reads DSGVTQTPKHLITATGQRVTLRCSPRSGDLSVYWYQQSLDQGLQFLIQYYNGEERAKGNILERFSAQQFPDLHSELNLSSLELGDSALYFCASSVDAGHPYEQYFGPGTRLTVT.

CDR3 sequence: CATHPGVDAFF. DNA of the CDR3: TGCGCCACCCATCCGGGGGTGGACGCTTTCTTT. This chain links TRBV5-1 with TRBJ1-1; D might be TRBD1 (5 bases). This CDR3 comprises 11 residues. The germline V gene has CDR1 SGHRS and CDR2 YFSETQ. Between the trimmed V and J ends, which lost 9 bases and 11 bases, there was a span of 17 bases.

The rearrangement uses TRBV6-5 and TRBJ2-7; the D call may be TRBD1 or TRBD2 (5 bases each). Germline V gene data show CDR1 as MNHEY and CDR2 as SVGAGI. This CDR3 has 12 residues. Between the trimmed V and J ends, which lost 4 bases and 4 bases, there was a span of 8 bases. As DNA, the CDR3 is TGTGCCAGCAGTTGGGACGGGTACGAGCAGTACTTC. It specifies CASSWDGYEQYF.

This clone has just a few counts. The chain links TRBV6-5 to TRBJ2-7; D may be TRBD2 (6 bases). Looked up from germline, CDR1 is MNHEY and CDR2 is SVGAGI. With 1 base removed from V and 2 bases from J, the gap between germline ends came to 12 bases. This CDR3 is built from 15 residues. CDR3 protein: CASSYLAGTPYEQYF. In nucleotides, the CDR3 is TGTGCCAGCAGTTACTTGGCGGGAACCCCCTACGAGCAGTACTTC.

This clone was detected once. J is TRBJ2-5 and V is TRBV4-2; D is perhaps TRBD1 or TRBD2 (7 bases each). V dropped 3 bases and J dropped 5 bases, with 10 bases sitting between them. CDR1 and CDR2 (germline): LGHNA, YNFKEQ. The CDR3 totals 13 residues. CDR3 residues: CASSHRGGETQYF. For the CDR3, the DNA is TGTGCCAGCAGCCACAGGGGGGGGGAGACCCAGTACTTC.

The chain employs TRBV27 and TRBJ2-5, with D perhaps TRBD2 (6 bases). Trimming removed 3 bases at V and 1 base at J, with 12 bases between. This CDR3 spans 15 amino acids. Germline-derived CDR1 and CDR2 are MNHEY and SMNVEV (reference sequence). The CDR3 sequence is CASSFHGLTQETQYF. The CDR3 nucleotides are TGTGCCAGCAGTTTCCACGGACTAACCCAAGAGACCCAGTACTTC.

In its sample, this clone was seen a few times. CDR3 in DNA: TGTGCCAGCAGTCCCCCAGGAGAAGGGTGGGGGCAGTACTTC. It codes for CASSPPGEGWGQYF. The rearrangement links TRBV28 to TRBJ2-7; no reliable D call. The CDR3 spans 14 residues. Germline V gene lookup returns CDR1 MDHEN and CDR2 SYDVKM. Trimming shortened V by 5 bases and J by 9 bases, and 20 bases separated the two germline ends.

J is TRBJ1-6 and V is TRBV4-1, with D hard to call. This CDR3 is 13 amino acids long. Germline CDR1 and CDR2: MGHRA and YSYEKL. The V end was cut by 0 bases, the J end by 14 bases, with 11 bases between. CDR3 in DNA: TGCGCCAGCAGCCAAGACTCTGAATTCACCCTCCACTTT. This encodes CASSQDSEFTLHF.

The chain employs TRBV12-5 and TRBJ2-5; D is tentatively TRBD1 or TRBD2 (6 bases each). Per germline, CDR1 LGHNT and CDR2 FRNRAP. CDR3 length: 14 amino acids. The V end was cut by 2 bases, the J end by 5 bases, with 12 bases between. CDR3 coding DNA: TGTGCTAGTGGTTTGTTCTGGGGGGCCGAGACCCAGTACTTC. It translates to CASGLFWGAETQYF.

This clone was counted between two and nine times. The V and J genes are TRBV7-2 and TRBJ2-3; 7 nucleotides match TRBD2. The CDR3 is 11 amino acids. The trim removed 8 bases at V and 6 bases at J, leaving 2 bases unmatched. In germline, CDR1 is SGHTA, CDR2 FQGNSA. Written as DNA, the CDR3 is TGTGCCAGCGGGCGGGGGGATACGCAGTATTTT. It codes for CASGRGDTQYF.

This clone was recorded a few times. This CDR3 is CASLTGSGEQYF. As DNA, the CDR3 is TGTGCCAGCTTAACAGGGTCTGGGGAGCAGTACTTC. The J gene is TRBJ2-7, the V gene TRBV27; D possibly corresponds to TRBD1 (6 bases). Trimming shortened V by 8 bases and J by 7 bases, and 15 bases separated the two germline ends. CDR3 length equals 12 residues. Germline-derived CDR1 and CDR2 are MNHEY and SMNVEV (reference sequence).

The chain has TRBV29-1 and TRBJ2-1; 12 positions agree with TRBD2. Germline CDR1 is SQVTM and CDR2 is ANQGSEA. The V segment lost 4 bases and the J segment 15 bases; nucleotides outside the gene matches: 13. This CDR3 is 14 amino acids long. The CDR3 coding sequence is TGCAGCGTTGGTAATCTAGCGGGAGGGCCCTTACGGTTCTTC. It specifies CSVGNLAGGPLRFF.

This rearrangement joins TRBV4-1 to TRBJ2-7, with 8 bases identical to TRBD2. The V segment lost 4 bases and the J segment 6 bases; nucleotides outside the gene matches: 8. Germline-derived CDR1 and CDR2 are MGHRA and YSYEKL. The CDR3 is made up of 14 amino acids. Here the CDR3 DNA reads TGCGCCAGCAGCCCCATGAAACTAGCGGCCGAGCAGTACTTC. Its translation is CASSPMKLAAEQYF.

The genes are TRBV11-2 and TRBJ2-7; D is unclear. The CDR3 totals 13 residues. Looked up from germline, CDR1 is SGHAT and CDR2 is FQNNGV. Deletions cut 1 base from V and 3 bases from J, with 7 bases between. CDR3 region: CASSLVGSYEQYF. CDR3 bases: TGTGCCAGCAGCTTAGTCGGAAGCTACGAGCAGTACTTC.